The clone carrying this TCR beta chain was seen many times. Its antigen is currently unknown. Other autoimmune diseases, uncontrolled infections, pregnancy or lactation ruled patients out of participation. Serum thyroxine and TRAb, along with clinical symptoms, thyroid ultrasound and orbital computed tomography, were what diagnosis relied on. A volume of 9.5 to 10 ml of fresh peripheral blood supplied the PBMCs. These data belong to a study of Graves' ophthalmopathy and Graves' hyperthyroidism. Study outcomes and limitations: Blood repertoires reportedly contained most expanded thyroid clonotypes above 0.001 frequency.

Transcripts of RNA were the source for amplifying TCR beta CDR3 regions. RT-PCR with HTBI primers came first, then second-round multiplex PCR. TCRdb called the multiplex PCR reads again in MiXCR, with one record for every CDR3 protein. The sample has a few hundred thousand distinct CDR3 sequences; 15% to 20% are singletons. V lost 2 bases to trimming and J lost 7 bases, with 11 bases between them. Germline CDR1 is MDHEN and CDR2 is SYDVKM. This CDR3 spans 13 amino acids. The chain employs TRBV28 and TRBJ2-5; D is uncertain. The TCR sequence derives from an adult man with Graves' ophthalmopathy. The sequencing sample was made of peripheral blood. CDR3 residues: CASSLTTSGTQYF. Here the CDR3 DNA reads TGTGCCAGCAGTTTAACGACTTCAGGGACCCAGTACTTC.